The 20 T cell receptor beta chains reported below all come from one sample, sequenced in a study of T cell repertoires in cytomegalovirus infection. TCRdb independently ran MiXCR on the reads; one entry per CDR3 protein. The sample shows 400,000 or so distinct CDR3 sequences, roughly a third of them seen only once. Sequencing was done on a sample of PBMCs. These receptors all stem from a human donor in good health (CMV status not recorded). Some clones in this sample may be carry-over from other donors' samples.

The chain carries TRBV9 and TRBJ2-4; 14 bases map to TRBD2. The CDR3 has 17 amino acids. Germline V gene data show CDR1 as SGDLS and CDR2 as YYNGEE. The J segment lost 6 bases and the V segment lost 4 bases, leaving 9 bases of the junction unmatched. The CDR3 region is CASSLDGLAGGLNIQYF. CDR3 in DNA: TGTGCCAGCAGCTTAGATGGACTAGCGGGGGGCCTAAACATTCAGTACTTC.

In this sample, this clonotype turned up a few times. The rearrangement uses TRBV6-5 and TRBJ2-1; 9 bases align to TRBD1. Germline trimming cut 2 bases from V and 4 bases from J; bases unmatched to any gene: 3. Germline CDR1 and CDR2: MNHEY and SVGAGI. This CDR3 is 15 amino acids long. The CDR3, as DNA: TGTGCCAGCAGTTACATCGGACAGGGGTACAATGAGCAGTTCTTC. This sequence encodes CASSYIGQGYNEQFF.

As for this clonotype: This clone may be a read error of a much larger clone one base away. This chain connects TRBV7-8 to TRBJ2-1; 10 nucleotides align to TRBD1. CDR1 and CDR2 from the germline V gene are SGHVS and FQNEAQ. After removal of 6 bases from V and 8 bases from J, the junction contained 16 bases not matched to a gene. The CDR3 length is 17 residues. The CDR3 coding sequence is TGTGCCAGCAGAGTACGGCAGGGGACAGGGGTGATCGATGAGCAGTTCTTC. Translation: CASRVRQGTGVIDEQFF.

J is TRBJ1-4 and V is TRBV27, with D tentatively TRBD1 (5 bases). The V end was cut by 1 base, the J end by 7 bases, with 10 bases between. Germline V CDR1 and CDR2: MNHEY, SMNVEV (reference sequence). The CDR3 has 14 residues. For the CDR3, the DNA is TGTGCCAGCAGTTTATTAGGGGAGGGTGAAAAACTGTTTTTT. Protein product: CASSLLGEGEKLFF.

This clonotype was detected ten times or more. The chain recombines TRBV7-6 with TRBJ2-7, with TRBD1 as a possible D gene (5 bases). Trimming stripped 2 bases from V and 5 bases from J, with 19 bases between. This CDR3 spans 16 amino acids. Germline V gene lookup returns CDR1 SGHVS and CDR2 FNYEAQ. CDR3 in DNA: TGTGCCAGCAGCTTAAGTCCCAGGGTGACCGCGGACGAGCAGTACTTC. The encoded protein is CASSLSPRVTADEQYF.

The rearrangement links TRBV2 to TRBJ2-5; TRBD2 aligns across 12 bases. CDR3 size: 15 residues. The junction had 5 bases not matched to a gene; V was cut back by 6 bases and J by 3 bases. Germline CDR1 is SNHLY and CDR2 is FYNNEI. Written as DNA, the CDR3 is TGTGCCAGCAGGATTGGACTAGCGGGGAAAGAGACCCAGTACTTC. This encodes CASRIGLAGKETQYF.

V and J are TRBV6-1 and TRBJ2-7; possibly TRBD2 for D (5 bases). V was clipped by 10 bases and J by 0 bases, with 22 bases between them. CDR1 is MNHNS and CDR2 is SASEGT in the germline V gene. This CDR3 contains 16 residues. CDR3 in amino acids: CATLQRSEGISYEQYF. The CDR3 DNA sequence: TGTGCCACTTTACAGAGGTCCGAGGGCATCTCCTACGAGCAGTACTTC.

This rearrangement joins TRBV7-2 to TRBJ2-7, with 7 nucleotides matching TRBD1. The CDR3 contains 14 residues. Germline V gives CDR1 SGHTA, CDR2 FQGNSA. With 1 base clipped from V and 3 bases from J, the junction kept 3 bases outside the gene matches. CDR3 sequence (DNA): TGTGCCAGCAGCTTAGAAGCAGGGGGCTACGAGCAGTACTTC. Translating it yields CASSLEAGGYEQYF.

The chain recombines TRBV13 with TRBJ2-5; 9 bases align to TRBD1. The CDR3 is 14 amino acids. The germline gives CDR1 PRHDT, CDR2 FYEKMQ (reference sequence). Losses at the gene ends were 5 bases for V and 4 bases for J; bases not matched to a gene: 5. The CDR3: CASSTRTGAETQYF. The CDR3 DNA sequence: TGTGCCAGCAGCACCCGGACAGGGGCAGAGACCCAGTACTTC.

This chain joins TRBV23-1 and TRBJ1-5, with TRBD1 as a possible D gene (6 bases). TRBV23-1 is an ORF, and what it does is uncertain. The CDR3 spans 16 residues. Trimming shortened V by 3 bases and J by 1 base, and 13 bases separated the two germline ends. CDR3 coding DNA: TGCGCCAGCAGTCAGCGGACAGCCTCGAGCAATCAGCCCCAGCATTTT. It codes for CASSQRTASSNQPQHF.

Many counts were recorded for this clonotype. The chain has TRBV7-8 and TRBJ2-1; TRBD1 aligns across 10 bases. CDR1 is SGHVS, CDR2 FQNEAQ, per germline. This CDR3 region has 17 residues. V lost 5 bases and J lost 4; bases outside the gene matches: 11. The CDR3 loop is CASSVRPGTGAYNEQFF. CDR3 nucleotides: TGTGCCAGCAGCGTACGGCCTGGGACAGGGGCATACAATGAGCAGTTCTTC.

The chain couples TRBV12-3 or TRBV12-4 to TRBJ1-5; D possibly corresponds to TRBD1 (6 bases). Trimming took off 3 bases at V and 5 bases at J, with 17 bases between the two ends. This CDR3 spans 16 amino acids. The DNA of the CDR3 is TGTGCCAGCAGTTTTGGGGTGTGGGGGCTCGATCAGCCCCAGCATTTT. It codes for CASSFGVWGLDQPQHF.

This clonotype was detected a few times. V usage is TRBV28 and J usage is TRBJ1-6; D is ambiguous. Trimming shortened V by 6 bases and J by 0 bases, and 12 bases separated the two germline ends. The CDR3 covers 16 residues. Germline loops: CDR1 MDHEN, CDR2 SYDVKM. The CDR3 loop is CASSNTRSSYNSPLHF. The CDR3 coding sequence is TGTGCCAGCAGCAATACGAGAAGCTCCTATAATTCACCCCTCCACTTT.

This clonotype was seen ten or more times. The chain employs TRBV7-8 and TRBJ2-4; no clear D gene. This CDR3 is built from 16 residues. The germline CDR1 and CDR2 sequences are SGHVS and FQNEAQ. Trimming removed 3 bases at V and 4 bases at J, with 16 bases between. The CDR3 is CASSLASPAAKNIQYF. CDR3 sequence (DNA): TGTGCCAGCAGCTTGGCCAGCCCGGCAGCTAAAAACATTCAGTACTTC.

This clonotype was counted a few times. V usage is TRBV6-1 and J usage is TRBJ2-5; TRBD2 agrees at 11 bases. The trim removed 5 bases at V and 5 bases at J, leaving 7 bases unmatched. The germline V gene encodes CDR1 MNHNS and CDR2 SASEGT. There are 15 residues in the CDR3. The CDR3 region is CASSSPSGGRETQYF. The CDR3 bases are TGTGCCAGCAGTTCTCCTAGCGGGGGGCGGGAGACCCAGTACTTC.

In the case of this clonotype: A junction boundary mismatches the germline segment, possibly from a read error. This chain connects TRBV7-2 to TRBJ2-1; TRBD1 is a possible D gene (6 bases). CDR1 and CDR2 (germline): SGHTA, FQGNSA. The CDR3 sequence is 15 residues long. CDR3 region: CASSTSQGAYNEQFF. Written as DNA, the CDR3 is TGTGCCAGCAGCACCTCACAGGGAGCCTACAATGAGCAATTCTTC.

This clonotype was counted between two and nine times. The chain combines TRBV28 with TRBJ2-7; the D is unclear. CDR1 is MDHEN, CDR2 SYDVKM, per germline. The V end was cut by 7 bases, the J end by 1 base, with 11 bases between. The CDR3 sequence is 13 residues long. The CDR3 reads CASMRLGSYEQYF. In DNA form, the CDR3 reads TGTGCCAGCATGAGGCTGGGTTCCTACGAGCAGTACTTC.

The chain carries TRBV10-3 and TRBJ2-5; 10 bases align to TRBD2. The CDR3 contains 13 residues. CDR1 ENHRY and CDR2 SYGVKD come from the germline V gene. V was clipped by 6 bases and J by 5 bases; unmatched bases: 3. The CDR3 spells CAIRAGGKETQYF. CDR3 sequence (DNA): TGTGCCATCAGAGCGGGGGGGAAGGAGACCCAGTACTTC.

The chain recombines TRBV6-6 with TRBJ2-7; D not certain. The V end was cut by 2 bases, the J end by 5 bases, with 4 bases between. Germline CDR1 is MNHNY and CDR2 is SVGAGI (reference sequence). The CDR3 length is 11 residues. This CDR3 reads CASSYGDEQYF. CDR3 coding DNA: TGTGCCAGCAGTTACGGCGACGAGCAGTACTTC.

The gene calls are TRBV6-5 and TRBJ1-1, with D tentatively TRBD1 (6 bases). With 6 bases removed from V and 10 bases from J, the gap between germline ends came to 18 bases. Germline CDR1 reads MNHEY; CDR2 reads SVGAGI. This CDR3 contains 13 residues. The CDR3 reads CASSHQARGRAFF. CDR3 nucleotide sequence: TGTGCCAGCAGCCACCAAGCGCGGGGGCGAGCTTTCTTT.